Listed here is a single T cell receptor beta chain. No antigen is known for it. This sample was taken from a study of cytomegalovirus exposure and HLA in healthy donors. Overall study findings and caveats: The classifier reportedly diagnosed cytomegalovirus status with high sensitivity and specificity. The CMV antigen specificity of a few CMV-associated chains was confirmed through in vitro analysis.

Primers included in the PCR were 60 Vbeta and 13 Jbeta primers. The protocol was immunoSEQ multiplex PCR, while the TCRdb copy is restricted to in-frame clones and leaves out a portion. The sample carries 95,000 to 150,000 clones, approximately 66% recorded once. The receptor was derived from a woman aged 40 to 55 in good health and CMV-seropositive. The sequenced sample consisted of PBMCs.

The CDR3 region is CSVGQGDEQYF. The CDR3 coding sequence is TGCAGCGTCGGACAGGGGGACGAGCAGTACTTC. The chain couples TRBV29-1 to TRBJ2-7; TRBD1 matches 10 bases. Germline V gene data show CDR1 as SQVTM and CDR2 as ANQGSEA. The ends lost 6 bases at V and 5 bases at J; junction bases unmatched: 1. The CDR3 contains 11 residues.